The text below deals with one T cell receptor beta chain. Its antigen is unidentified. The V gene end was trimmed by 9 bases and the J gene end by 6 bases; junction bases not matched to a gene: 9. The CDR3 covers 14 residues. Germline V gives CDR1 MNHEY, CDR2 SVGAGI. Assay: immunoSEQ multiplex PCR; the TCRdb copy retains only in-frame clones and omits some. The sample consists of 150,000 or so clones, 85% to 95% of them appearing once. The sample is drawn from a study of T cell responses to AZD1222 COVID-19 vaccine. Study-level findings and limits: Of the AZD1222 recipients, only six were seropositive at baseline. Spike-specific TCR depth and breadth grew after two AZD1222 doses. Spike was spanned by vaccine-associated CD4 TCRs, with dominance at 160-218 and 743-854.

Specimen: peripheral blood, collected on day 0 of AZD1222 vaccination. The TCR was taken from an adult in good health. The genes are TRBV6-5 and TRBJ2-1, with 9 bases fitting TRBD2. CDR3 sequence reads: CASSGTSLGNEQFF. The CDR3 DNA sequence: TGTGCCAGTTCCGGGACTAGCCTTGGCAATGAGCAGTTCTTC.